This T cell receptor (beta chain) was profiled in a study of T cells in Graves' hyperthyroidism and ophthalmopathy. As for the study in general: Staff took peripheral blood when the initial diagnosis was made, before any treatment began.

Amplification of TCR beta CDR3 regions used RNA as the template. First-round RT-PCR of the TCR CDR3 relied on the HTBI primer set. TCRdb re-called the multiplex PCR reads through MiXCR, storing one row per CDR3 protein. The sample contains about 480,000 distinct CDR3 sequences, 13% to 15% of which appear only once. Overall study findings and caveats: Researchers found most expanded thyroid clonotypes above 0.001 in blood as well.

The CDR3 contains 13 residues. CDR1 LNHDA and CDR2 SQIVND come from the germline V gene (reference sequence). Trimming cost V 7 bases and J 1 base, with 10 bases left between them. Remarks on this clonotype: Its antigen is not identified.

Graves' hyperthyroidism was deemed stable given no ophthalmopathy progression within 18 months. Patients were excluded for uncontrolled infection, other autoimmune disease, pregnancy or lactation. The chain uses TRBV19 and TRBJ1-1, with unresolved D. The sample taken for sequencing was blood. The receptor's source is a woman in her late teens or twenties with Graves' hyperthyroidism. CDR3 residues: CASTGPPNTEAFF. CDR3 DNA: TGTGCCAGTACAGGCCCGCCGAACACTGAAGCTTTCTTT.